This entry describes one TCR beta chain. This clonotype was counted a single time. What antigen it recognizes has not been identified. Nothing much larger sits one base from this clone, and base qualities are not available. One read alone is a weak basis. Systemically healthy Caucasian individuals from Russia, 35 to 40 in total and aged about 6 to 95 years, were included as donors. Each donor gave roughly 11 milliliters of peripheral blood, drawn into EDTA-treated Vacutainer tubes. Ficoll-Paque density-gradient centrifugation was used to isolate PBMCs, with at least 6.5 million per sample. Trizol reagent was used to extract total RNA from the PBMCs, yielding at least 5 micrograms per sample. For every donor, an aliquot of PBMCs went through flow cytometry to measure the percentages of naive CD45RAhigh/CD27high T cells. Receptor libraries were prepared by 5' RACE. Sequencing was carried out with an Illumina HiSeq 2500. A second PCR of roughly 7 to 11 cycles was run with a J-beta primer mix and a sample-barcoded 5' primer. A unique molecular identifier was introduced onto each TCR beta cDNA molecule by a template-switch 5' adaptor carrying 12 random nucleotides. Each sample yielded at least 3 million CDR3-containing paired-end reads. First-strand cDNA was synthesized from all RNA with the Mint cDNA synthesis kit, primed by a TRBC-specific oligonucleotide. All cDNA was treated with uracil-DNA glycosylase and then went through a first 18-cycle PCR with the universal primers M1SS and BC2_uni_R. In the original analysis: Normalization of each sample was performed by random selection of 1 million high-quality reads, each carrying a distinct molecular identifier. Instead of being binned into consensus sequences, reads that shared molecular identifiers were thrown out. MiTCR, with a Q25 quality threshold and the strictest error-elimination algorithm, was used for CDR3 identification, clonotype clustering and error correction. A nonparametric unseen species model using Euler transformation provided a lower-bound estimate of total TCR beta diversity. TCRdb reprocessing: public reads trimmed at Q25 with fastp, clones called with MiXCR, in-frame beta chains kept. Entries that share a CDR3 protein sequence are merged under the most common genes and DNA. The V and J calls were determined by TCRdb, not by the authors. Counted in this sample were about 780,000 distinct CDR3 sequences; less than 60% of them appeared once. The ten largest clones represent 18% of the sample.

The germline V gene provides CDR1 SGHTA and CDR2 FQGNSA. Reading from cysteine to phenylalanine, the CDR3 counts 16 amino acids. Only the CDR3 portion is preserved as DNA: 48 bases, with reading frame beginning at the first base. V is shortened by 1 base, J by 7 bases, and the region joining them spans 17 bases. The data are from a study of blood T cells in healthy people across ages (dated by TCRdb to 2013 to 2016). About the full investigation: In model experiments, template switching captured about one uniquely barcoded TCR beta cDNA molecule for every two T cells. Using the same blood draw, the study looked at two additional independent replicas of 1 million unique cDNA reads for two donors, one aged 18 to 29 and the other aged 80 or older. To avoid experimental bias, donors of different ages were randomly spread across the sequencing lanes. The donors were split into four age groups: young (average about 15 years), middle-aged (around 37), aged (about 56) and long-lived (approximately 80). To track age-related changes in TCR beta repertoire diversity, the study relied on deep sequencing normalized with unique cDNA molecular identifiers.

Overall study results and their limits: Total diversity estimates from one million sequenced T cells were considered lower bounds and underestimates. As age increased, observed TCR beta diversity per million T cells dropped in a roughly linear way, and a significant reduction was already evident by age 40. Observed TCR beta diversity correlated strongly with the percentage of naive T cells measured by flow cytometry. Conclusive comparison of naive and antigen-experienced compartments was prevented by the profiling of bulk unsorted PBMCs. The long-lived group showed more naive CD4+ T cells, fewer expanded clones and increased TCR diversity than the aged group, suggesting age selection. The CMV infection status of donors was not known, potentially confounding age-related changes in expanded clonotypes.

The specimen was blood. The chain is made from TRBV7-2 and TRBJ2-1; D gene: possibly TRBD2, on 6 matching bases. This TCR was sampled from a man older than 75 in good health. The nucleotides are TGTGCCAGCAGCTTAGACACGGGGAGGATTAGAAATGAGCAGTTCTTC. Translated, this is CASSLDTGRIRNEQFF.